Given below is one T cell receptor (beta chain) in context. The antigen remains unidentified. Using immunoSEQ multiplex PCR, the repertoire was profiled, and TCRdb retains in-frame clones only, with some absent. The sample has about 2,500,000 clones, 90% to 95% seen once; the top ten hold about 0.13%. This sample is drawn from a study of shared clonotypes between healthy human individuals. The study's findings and limits: Naive subsets generally had larger estimated richness than memory subsets.

Only Caucasian adults living in Nashville, Tennessee served as donors. CDR3 length: 14 residues. Per the germline V gene, CDR1 is SEHNR and CDR2 is FQNEAQ (reference sequence). The V gene lost 0 bases and the J gene lost 7 bases, with 13 bases spanning the gap. Sequencing was performed on naive CD4+ T cells sorted from blood. Noted subset: CD45RA+ positively selected. This chain joins TRBV7-9 and TRBJ2-7, with D possibly being TRBD2 (5 bases). The receptor comes from a man between 18 and 35 years old in good health. The CDR3 DNA reads as TGTGCCAGCAGCTTAGCGGGAGCTGCTAGGGAGCAGTACTTC. Translation gives CASSLAGAAREQYF.